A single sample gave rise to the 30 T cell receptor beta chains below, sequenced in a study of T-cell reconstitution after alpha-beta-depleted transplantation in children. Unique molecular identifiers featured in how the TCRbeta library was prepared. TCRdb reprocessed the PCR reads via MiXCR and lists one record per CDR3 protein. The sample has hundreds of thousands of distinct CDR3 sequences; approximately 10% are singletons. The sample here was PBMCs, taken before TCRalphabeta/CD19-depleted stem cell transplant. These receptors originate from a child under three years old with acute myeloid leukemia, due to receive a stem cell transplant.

This chain's CDR3 is CASSPFGLTGELFF. DNA of the CDR3: TGTGCCAGCAGCCCCTTCGGGTTAACGGGGGAGCTGTTTTTT. V gene TRBV3-1 combines with J gene TRBJ2-2; no reliable D call. CDR3 length: 14 amino acids. V lost 4 bases and J lost 8, with 14 bases in between. Germline V lookup: CDR1 LGHDT, CDR2 YNNKEL (reference sequence).

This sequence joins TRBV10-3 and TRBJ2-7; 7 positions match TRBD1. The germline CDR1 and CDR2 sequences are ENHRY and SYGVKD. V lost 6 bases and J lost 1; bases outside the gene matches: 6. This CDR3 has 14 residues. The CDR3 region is CAIRGDRASYEQYF. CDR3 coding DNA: TGTGCCATCAGGGGCGACAGGGCTTCCTACGAGCAGTACTTC.

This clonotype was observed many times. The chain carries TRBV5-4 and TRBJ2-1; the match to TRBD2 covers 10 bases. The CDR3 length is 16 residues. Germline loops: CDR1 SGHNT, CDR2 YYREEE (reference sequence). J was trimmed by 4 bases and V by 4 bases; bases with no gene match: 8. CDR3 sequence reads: CASSRGTSGEYNEQFF. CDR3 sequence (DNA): TGTGCCAGCAGCCGCGGTACTAGCGGGGAATACAATGAGCAGTTCTTC. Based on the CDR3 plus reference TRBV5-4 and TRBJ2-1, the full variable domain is ETGVTQSPTHLIKTRGQQVTLRCSSQSGHNTVSWYQQALGQGPQFIFQYYREEENGRGNFPPRFSGLQFPNYSSELNVNALELDDSALYLCASSRGTSGEYNEQFFGPGTRLTVL.

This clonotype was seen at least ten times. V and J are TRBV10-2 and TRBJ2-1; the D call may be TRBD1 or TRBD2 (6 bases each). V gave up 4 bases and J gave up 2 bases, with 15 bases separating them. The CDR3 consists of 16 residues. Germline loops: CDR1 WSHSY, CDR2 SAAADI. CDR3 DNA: TGCGCCAGCAGTGTCGGGGGCTCTCTCGCCTACAATGAGCAGTTCTTC. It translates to CASSVGGSLAYNEQFF.

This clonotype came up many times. Here the CDR3 DNA reads TGTGCCAGCAGCTTGCGGGACCTGAGCTATGGCTACACCTTC. Its translation is CASSLRDLSYGYTF. The V call is TRBV5-6, the J call TRBJ1-2; D might be TRBD1 (5 bases). The CDR3 covers 14 residues. Per the germline V gene, CDR1 is SGHDT and CDR2 is YYEEEE. V was clipped by 1 base and J by 4 bases, with 11 bases between them.

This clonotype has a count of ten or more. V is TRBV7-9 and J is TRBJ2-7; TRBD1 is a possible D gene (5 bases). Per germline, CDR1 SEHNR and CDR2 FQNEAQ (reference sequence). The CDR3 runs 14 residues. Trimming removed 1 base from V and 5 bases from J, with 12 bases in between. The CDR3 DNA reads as TGTGCCAGCAGCTTAGGTCAGGGTGGAAACGAGCAGTACTTC. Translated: CASSLGQGGNEQYF.

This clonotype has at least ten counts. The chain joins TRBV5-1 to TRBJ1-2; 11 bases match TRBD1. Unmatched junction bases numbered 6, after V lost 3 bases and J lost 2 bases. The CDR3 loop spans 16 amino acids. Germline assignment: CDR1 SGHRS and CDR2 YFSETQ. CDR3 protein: CASSSPDRGLNYGYTF. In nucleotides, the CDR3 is TGCGCCAGCAGCTCCCCGGACAGGGGGCTAAACTATGGCTACACCTTC.

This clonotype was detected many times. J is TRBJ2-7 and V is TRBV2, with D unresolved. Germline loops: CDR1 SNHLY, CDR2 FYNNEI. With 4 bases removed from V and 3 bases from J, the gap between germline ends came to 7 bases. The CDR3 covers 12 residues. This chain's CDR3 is CASSAVDYEQYF. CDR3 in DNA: TGTGCCAGCAGTGCGGTAGACTACGAGCAGTACTTC.

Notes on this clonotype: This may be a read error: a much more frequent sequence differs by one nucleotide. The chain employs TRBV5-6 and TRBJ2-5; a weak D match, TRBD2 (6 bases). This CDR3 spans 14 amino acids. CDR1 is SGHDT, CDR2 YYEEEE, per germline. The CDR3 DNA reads TGTGCCAGCAGCTTGGCGGGAGAGAAAGAGGCCCAGTACTTC. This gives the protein CASSLAGEKEAQYF.

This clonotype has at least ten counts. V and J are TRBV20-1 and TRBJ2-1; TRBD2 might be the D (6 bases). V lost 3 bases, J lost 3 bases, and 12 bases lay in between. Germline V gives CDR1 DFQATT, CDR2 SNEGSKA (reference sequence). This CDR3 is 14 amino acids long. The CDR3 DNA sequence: TGCAGTGCTAGGAATGGAGGGTACTACAATGAGCAGTTCTTC. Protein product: CSARNGGYYNEQFF.

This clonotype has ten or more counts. Here the CDR3 DNA reads TGTGCCAGCAGCTTCGGACTTGCAGATACGCAGTATTTT. Protein sequence: CASSFGLADTQYF. The chain combines TRBV7-3 with TRBJ2-3, with a possible D match to TRBD2 (5 bases). CDR3 size: 13 residues. The V end was cut by 3 bases, the J end by 4 bases, with 8 bases between. Germline CDR1 is SGHTA and CDR2 is FQGTGA.

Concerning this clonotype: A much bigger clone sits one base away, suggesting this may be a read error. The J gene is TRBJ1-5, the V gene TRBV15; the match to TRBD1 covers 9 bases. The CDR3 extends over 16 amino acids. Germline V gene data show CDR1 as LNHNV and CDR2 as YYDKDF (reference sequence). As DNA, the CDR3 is TGTGCCACCAGCCCACGGACAGGGGTCATCAATCGGCCCCAGCATTTT. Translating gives CATSPRTGVINRPQHF.

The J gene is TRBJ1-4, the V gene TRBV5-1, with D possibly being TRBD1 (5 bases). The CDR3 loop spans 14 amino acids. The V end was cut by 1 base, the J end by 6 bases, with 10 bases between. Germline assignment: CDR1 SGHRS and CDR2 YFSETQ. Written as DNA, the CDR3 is TGCGCCAGCAGCTTGACAGGAGTGGATGAAAAACTGTTTTTT. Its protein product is CASSLTGVDEKLFF.

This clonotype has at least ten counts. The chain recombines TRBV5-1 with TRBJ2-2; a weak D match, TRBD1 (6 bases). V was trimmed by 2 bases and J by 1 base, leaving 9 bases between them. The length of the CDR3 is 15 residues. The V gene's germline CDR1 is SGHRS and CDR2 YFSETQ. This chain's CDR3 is CASSFPQGNTGELFF. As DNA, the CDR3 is TGCGCCAGCAGCTTCCCACAGGGGAACACCGGGGAGCTGTTTTTT.

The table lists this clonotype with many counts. CDR3 region: CASSQAGSSVYEQYF. CDR3 sequence (DNA): TGTGCCAGCAGCCAGGCGGGTTCTAGCGTTTACGAGCAGTACTTC. The V call is TRBV7-2, the J call TRBJ2-7, with D perhaps TRBD2 (6 bases). CDR3 length: 15 residues. Germline V gene lookup returns CDR1 SGHTA and CDR2 FQGNSA. V was clipped by 5 bases and J by 4 bases, with 18 bases between them. Full variable domain (missing parts from reference TRBV7-2 and TRBJ2-7): GAGVSQSPSNKVTEKGKDVELRCDPISGHTALYWYRQSLGQGLEFLIYFQGNSAPDKSGLPSDRFSAERTGGSVSTLTIQRTQQEDSAVYLCASSQAGSSVYEQYFGPGTRLTVT.

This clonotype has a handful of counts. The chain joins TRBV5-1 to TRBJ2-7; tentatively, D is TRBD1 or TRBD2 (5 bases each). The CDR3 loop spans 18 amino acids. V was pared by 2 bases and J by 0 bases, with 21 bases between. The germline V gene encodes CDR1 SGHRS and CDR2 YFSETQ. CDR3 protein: CASSLQDPTGFGSYEQYF. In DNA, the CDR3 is TGCGCCAGCAGCTTACAGGACCCTACGGGGTTCGGCTCCTACGAGCAGTACTTC.

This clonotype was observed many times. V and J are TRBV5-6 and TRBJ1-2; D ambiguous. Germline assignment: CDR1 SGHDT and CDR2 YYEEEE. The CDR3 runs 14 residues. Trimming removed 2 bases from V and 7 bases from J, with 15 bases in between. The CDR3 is CASSFSLGLSGYTF. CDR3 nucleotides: TGTGCCAGCAGCTTTTCCCTGGGCTTAAGTGGCTACACCTTC. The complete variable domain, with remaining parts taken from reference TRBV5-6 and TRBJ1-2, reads DAGVTQSPTHLIKTRGQQVTLRCSPKSGHDTVSWYQQALGQGPQFIFQYYEEEERQRGNFPDRFSGHQFPNYSSELNVNALLLGDSALYLCASSFSLGLSGYTFGSGTRLTVV.

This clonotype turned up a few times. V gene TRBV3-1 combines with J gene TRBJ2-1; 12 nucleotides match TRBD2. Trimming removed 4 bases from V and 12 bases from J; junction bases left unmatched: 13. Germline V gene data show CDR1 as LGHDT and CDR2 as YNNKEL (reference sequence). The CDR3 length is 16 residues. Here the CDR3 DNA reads TGTGCCAGCAGCCCAACCGCTAGCGGGAGGGCTGCCGGGCAGTTCTTC. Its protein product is CASSPTASGRAAGQFF.

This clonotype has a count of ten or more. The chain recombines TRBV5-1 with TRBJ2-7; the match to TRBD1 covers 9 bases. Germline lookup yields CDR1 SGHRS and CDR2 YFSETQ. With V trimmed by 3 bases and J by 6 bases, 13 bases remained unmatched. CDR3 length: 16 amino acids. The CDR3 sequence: CASSSDPGTGMSEQYF. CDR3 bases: TGCGCCAGCAGCTCCGACCCGGGGACAGGGATGTCCGAGCAGTACTTC.

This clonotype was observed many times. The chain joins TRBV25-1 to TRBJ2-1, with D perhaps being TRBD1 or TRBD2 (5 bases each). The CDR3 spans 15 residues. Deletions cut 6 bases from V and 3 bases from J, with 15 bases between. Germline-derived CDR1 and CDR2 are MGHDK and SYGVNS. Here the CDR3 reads CASRNPGTHYNEQFF. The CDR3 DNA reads TGTGCCAGCAGAAACCCGGGGACCCACTACAATGAGCAGTTCTTC.

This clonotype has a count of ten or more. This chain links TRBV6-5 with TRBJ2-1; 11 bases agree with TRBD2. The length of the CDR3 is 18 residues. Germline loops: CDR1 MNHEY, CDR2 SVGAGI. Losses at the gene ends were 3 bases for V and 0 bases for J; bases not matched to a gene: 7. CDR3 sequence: CASSYIAGGHSSYNEQFF. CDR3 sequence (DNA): TGTGCCAGCAGTTATATAGCGGGAGGGCATAGCTCCTACAATGAGCAGTTCTTC.

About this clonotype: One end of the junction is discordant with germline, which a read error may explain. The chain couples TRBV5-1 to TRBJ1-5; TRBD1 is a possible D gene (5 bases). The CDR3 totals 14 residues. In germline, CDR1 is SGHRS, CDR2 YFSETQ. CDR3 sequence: CASVGTHSNQPQLF. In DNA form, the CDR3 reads TGCGCCAGCGTAGGGACGCATAGCAATCAGCCCCAGCTTTTT.

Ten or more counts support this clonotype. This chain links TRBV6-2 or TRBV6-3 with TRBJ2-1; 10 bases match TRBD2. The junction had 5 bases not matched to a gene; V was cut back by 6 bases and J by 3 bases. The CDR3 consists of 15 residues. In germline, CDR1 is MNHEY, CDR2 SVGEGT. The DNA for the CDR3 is TGTGCCAGCAGCCGACTAGCGGGCCTCTACAATGAGCAGTTCTTC. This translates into CASSRLAGLYNEQFF.

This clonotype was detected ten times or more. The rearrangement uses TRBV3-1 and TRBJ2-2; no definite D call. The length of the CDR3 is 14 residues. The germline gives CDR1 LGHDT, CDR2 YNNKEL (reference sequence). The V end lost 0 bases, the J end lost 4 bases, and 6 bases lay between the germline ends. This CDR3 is CASSQDASTGELFF. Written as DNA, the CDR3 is TGTGCCAGCAGCCAAGATGCGTCCACCGGGGAGCTGTTTTTT.

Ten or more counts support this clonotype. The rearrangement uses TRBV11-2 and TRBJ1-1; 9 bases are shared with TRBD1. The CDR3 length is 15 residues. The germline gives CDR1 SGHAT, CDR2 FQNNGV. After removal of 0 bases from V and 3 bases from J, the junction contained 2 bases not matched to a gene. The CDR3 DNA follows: TGTGCCAGCAGCTTAGAGGGGACAGGGCACACTGAAGCTTTCTTT. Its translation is CASSLEGTGHTEAFF.

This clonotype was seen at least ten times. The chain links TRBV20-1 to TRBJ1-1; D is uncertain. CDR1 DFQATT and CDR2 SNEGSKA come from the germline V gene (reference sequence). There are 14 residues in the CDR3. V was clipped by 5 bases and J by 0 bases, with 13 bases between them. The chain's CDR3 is CSALNGPLNTEAFF. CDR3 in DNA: TGCAGTGCTCTCAACGGCCCCCTGAACACTGAAGCTTTCTTT.

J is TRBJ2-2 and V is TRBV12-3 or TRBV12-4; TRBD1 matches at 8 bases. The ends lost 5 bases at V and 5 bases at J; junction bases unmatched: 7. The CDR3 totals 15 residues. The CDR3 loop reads CASSPRTGWTGELFF. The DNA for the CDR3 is TGTGCCAGCAGTCCCCGGACAGGGTGGACCGGGGAGCTGTTTTTT.

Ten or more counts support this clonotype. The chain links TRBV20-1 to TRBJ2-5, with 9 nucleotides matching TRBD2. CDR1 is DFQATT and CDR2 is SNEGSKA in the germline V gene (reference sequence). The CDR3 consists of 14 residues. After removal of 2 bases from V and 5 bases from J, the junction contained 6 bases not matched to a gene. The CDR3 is CSARLAGSLETQYF. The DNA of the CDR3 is TGCAGTGCTAGACTAGCGGGAAGTCTGGAGACCCAGTACTTC.

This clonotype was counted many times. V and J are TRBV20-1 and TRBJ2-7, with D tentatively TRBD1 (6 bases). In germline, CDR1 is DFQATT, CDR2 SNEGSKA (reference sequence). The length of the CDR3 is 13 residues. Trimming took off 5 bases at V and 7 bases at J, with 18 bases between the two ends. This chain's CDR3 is CSAPGSSRGEQYF. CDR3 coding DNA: TGCAGTGCTCCGGGATCGTCTAGGGGGGAGCAGTACTTC.

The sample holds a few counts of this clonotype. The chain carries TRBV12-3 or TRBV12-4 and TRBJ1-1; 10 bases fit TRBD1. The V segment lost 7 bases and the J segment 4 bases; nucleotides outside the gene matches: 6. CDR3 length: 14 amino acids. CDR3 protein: CASIRTGGSTEAFF. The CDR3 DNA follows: TGTGCCAGCATCCGGACAGGGGGATCCACTGAAGCTTTCTTT.